These T cell receptor beta chains were read from a single sample in a study of T cell responses to AZD1222 COVID-19 vaccine. Sequencing was performed with immunoSEQ multiplex PCR; in TCRdb, only in-frame clones are kept and a portion is missing. There are under 140,000 clones in the sample; around 89% occur only once, and roughly 1.5% lies in the top ten. The starting material was peripheral blood, obtained on day 0 of AZD1222 vaccination. These receptor sequences come from an adult in good health. Each CDR3 is given with its conserved first and last residue. Each record gives: D gene, V gene, clone size, J gene, CDR3 DNA, CDR3 protein. D genes are given only for firm matches. The size entry is marked missing in some rows and otherwise reads once, few, many or a size class.

d_gene: TRBD2
v_gene: TRBV19
abundance: NA
j_gene: TRBJ2-2
CDR3nt: TGTGCCAGTAGTGGGGTAGAAGCGGGGGAGTCTGGGGAGCTGTTTTTT
CDR3aa: CASSGVEAGESGELFF

d_gene: NA
v_gene: TRBV5-8
abundance: NA
j_gene: TRBJ1-1
CDR3nt: TGTGCCAGCAGCTTGGGCTTGAACACTGAAGCTTTCTTT
CDR3aa: CASSLGLNTEAFF

d_gene: NA
v_gene: TRBV28
abundance: once
j_gene: TRBJ1-1
CDR3nt: TGTGCCAGTCAAAGCGTCGGGACCGGTCACTCCATGAACACTGAAGCTTTCTTT
CDR3aa: CASQSVGTGHSMNTEAFF

d_gene: TRBD1
v_gene: TRBV10-3
abundance: NA
j_gene: TRBJ1-2
CDR3nt: TGTGCCATCAGTGGGGCAGGGGGGCTAGAAGGCTACACCTTC
CDR3aa: CAISGAGGLEGYTF

d_gene: TRBD1
v_gene: TRBV4-1
abundance: NA
j_gene: TRBJ2-7
CDR3nt: TGCGCCAGCAGCCAAGGACCCGGGACAGGGTCCTACGAGCAGTACTTC
CDR3aa: CASSQGPGTGSYEQYF

d_gene: TRBD1
v_gene: TRBV5-1
abundance: NA
j_gene: TRBJ1-1
CDR3nt: TGCGCCAGCAGCTTTGAACCGGGACAGGGGGCCCCTGAAGCTTTCTTT
CDR3aa: CASSFEPGQGAPEAFF

d_gene: NA
v_gene: TRBV7-9
abundance: NA
j_gene: TRBJ1-2
CDR3nt: TGTGCCAGCAGCTTAGGTCAGGGCCAGGGAGATGGCTACACCTTC
CDR3aa: CASSLGQGQGDGYTF

d_gene: NA
v_gene: TRBV12-5
abundance: NA
j_gene: TRBJ1-1
CDR3nt: TGTGCTAGTGGCTCCGGACCTAACCGTGAAGCTTTCTTT
CDR3aa: CASGSGPNREAFF

d_gene: NA
v_gene: TRBV6-2/TRBV6-3
abundance: once
j_gene: TRBJ2-2
CDR3nt: TGTGCCAGCAGTTATGACAGACCCACCGGGGAGCTGTTTTTT
CDR3aa: CASSYDRPTGELFF

d_gene: TRBD2
v_gene: TRBV3-1/TRBV3-2
abundance: NA
j_gene: TRBJ2-5
CDR3nt: TGTGCCAGCAGCCAGTGGGTAGCGGGAGAGACCCAGTACTTC
CDR3aa: CASSQWVAGETQYF

d_gene: NA
v_gene: TRBV10-3
abundance: NA
j_gene: TRBJ2-1
CDR3nt: TGTGCCATCAGTGCCGGGTCCCACAATGAGCAGTTCTTC
CDR3aa: CAISAGSHNEQFF

d_gene: NA
v_gene: TRBV6-5
abundance: NA
j_gene: TRBJ1-1
CDR3nt: TGTGCCAGCAGTCCCTCCAGGGGAACCACTGAAGCTTTCTTT
CDR3aa: CASSPSRGTTEAFF

d_gene: TRBD1
v_gene: TRBV5-8
abundance: NA
j_gene: TRBJ1-1
CDR3nt: TGTGCCAGCAAATTAACAGGGGGCAACACTGAAGCTTTCTTT
CDR3aa: CASKLTGGNTEAFF

d_gene: NA
v_gene: TRBV30
abundance: NA
j_gene: TRBJ1-2
CDR3nt: TGTGCCTGGAGCGGGGGGCCGGTCTATGGCTACACCTTC
CDR3aa: CAWSGGPVYGYTF

d_gene: TRBD1
v_gene: TRBV18
abundance: NA
j_gene: TRBJ1-1
CDR3nt: TGTGCCAGCTCACCCACAGGGGGGAACACTGAAGCTTTCTTT
CDR3aa: CASSPTGGNTEAFF

d_gene: NA
v_gene: TRBV6-1
abundance: few
j_gene: TRBJ1-5
CDR3nt: TGTGCCAGCAGTGAAGGTTTTCGGTCAGGCTACAATCAGCCCCAGCATTTT
CDR3aa: CASSEGFRSGYNQPQHF

d_gene: TRBD1
v_gene: TRBV27
abundance: NA
j_gene: TRBJ1-1
CDR3nt: TGTGCCAGCAGTATGACAGGGGGACCCCATGAAGCTTTCTTT
CDR3aa: CASSMTGGPHEAFF

d_gene: NA
v_gene: TRBV5-1
abundance: NA
j_gene: TRBJ2-7
CDR3nt: TGCGCCAGCAGCGCCGTAGCTCGAGAGCAGTACTTC
CDR3aa: CASSAVAREQYF

d_gene: NA
v_gene: TRBV9
abundance: NA
j_gene: TRBJ2-7
CDR3nt: TGTGCCAGCAGCGTGTCCGCAGGGGACGGCTACGAGCAGTACTTC
CDR3aa: CASSVSAGDGYEQYF

d_gene: TRBD1
v_gene: TRBV5-1
abundance: NA
j_gene: TRBJ1-2
CDR3nt: TGCGCCAGCAGCGGATCGACAGGGGGCGGGATGGGCTACACCTTC
CDR3aa: CASSGSTGGGMGYTF

d_gene: NA
v_gene: TRBV5-6
abundance: once
j_gene: TRBJ2-4
CDR3nt: TGTGCCAGCAGCTTAGCCAACATTCAGTACTTC
CDR3aa: CASSLANIQYF

d_gene: NA
v_gene: TRBV3-1/TRBV3-2
abundance: NA
j_gene: TRBJ1-5
CDR3nt: TGTGCCAGCAGCCACGGGAGAGGTCAGCCCCAGCATTTT
CDR3aa: CASSHGRGQPQHF

d_gene: NA
v_gene: TRBV4-1
abundance: NA
j_gene: TRBJ2-5
CDR3nt: TGCGCCAGCAGCCAAGTAAAAGAGACCCAGTACTTC
CDR3aa: CASSQVKETQYF

d_gene: NA
v_gene: TRBV27
abundance: NA
j_gene: TRBJ1-1
CDR3nt: TGTGCCAGCAGTTTCAGGGAGAACACTGAAGCTTTCTTT
CDR3aa: CASSFRENTEAFF

d_gene: TRBD2
v_gene: TRBV20-1
abundance: NA
j_gene: TRBJ2-2
CDR3nt: TGCAGTGCTAGTGCCCCGGGCGGGGGGCATGTCGGGGAGCTGTTTTTT
CDR3aa: CSASAPGGGHVGELFF

d_gene: TRBD2
v_gene: TRBV11-2
abundance: NA
j_gene: TRBJ2-2
CDR3nt: TGTGCCAGCACCCCGGGACTAGCGGGAGTATTCGGCACCGGGGAGCTGTTTTTT
CDR3aa: CASTPGLAGVFGTGELFF

d_gene: NA
v_gene: TRBV6-5
abundance: NA
j_gene: TRBJ1-5
CDR3nt: TGTGCCAGCAGTTCCTCCGGGGCCAGCAATCAGCCCCAGCATTTT
CDR3aa: CASSSSGASNQPQHF

d_gene: TRBD1
v_gene: TRBV9
abundance: few
j_gene: TRBJ1-2
CDR3nt: TGTGCCAGCAGCCCAGGGGACAGGGGGAACGATGGCTACACCTTC
CDR3aa: CASSPGDRGNDGYTF

d_gene: NA
v_gene: TRBV27
abundance: once
j_gene: TRBJ1-1
CDR3nt: TGTGCCAGCAGTTTAACCCCTCCTGCGGACACTGAAGCTTTCTTT
CDR3aa: CASSLTPPADTEAFF

d_gene: NA
v_gene: TRBV14
abundance: NA
j_gene: TRBJ2-3
CDR3nt: TGTGCCAGCAGCCAATACCGGGGCACAGATACGCAGTATTTT
CDR3aa: CASSQYRGTDTQYF

d_gene: TRBD1
v_gene: TRBV6-5
abundance: NA
j_gene: TRBJ2-1
CDR3nt: TGTGCCAGCAGTTCCGGGACAGGGTACAGTGAGCAGTTCTTC
CDR3aa: CASSSGTGYSEQFF

d_gene: NA
v_gene: TRBV19
abundance: NA
j_gene: TRBJ2-7
CDR3nt: TGTGCCAGTAGTCCCAGTACCTACGAGCAGTACTTC
CDR3aa: CASSPSTYEQYF

d_gene: NA
v_gene: TRBV6-6
abundance: NA
j_gene: TRBJ1-4
CDR3nt: TGTGCCAGCAGCCCGATCGCGGGGGCAGGTGAAAAACTGTTTTTT
CDR3aa: CASSPIAGAGEKLFF

d_gene: NA
v_gene: TRBV2
abundance: NA
j_gene: TRBJ1-2
CDR3nt: TGTGCCAGCAGTGAAGTTTATGGAGGCTACACCTTC
CDR3aa: CASSEVYGGYTF

d_gene: TRBD1
v_gene: TRBV14
abundance: NA
j_gene: TRBJ1-1
CDR3nt: TGTGCCAGCAGCCACCGGGGACAGAAGAAAGTGAACACTGAAGCTTTCTTT
CDR3aa: CASSHRGQKKVNTEAFF

d_gene: NA
v_gene: TRBV10-2
abundance: NA
j_gene: TRBJ2-1
CDR3nt: TGCGCCAGCAGTGGGGGCTCCTACAATGAGCAGTTCTTC
CDR3aa: CASSGGSYNEQFF

d_gene: TRBD1
v_gene: TRBV3-1/TRBV3-2
abundance: NA
j_gene: TRBJ1-2
CDR3nt: TGTGCCAGCAGCACCCGACAGGGGGGCGTCTATGGCTACACCTTC
CDR3aa: CASSTRQGGVYGYTF

d_gene: NA
v_gene: TRBV19
abundance: NA
j_gene: TRBJ1-4
CDR3nt: TGTGCCAGTAGTATTTACAGTAGAGGTGAAAAACTGTTTTTT
CDR3aa: CASSIYSRGEKLFF

d_gene: TRBD1
v_gene: TRBV3-1/TRBV3-2
abundance: NA
j_gene: TRBJ2-6
CDR3nt: TGTGCCAGCAGCCGGCCGGGACAGGGGGTTTCTGGGGCCAACGTCCTGACTTTC
CDR3aa: CASSRPGQGVSGANVLTF

d_gene: NA
v_gene: TRBV3-1/TRBV3-2
abundance: NA
j_gene: TRBJ1-1
CDR3nt: TGTGCCAGCAGCTACCAGGGGCTCGCTGAAGCTTTCTTT
CDR3aa: CASSYQGLAEAFF

d_gene: NA
v_gene: TRBV6-4
abundance: NA
j_gene: TRBJ1-1
CDR3nt: TGTGCCAGCAGTGACGGTTGGTACACTGAAGCTTTCTTT
CDR3aa: CASSDGWYTEAFF

d_gene: NA
v_gene: TRBV19
abundance: NA
j_gene: TRBJ1-2
CDR3nt: TGTGCCAGTAATGTCCCGCGAAGCTATGGCTACACCTTC
CDR3aa: CASNVPRSYGYTF

d_gene: NA
v_gene: TRBV28
abundance: NA
j_gene: TRBJ1-2
CDR3nt: TGTGCCAGCAGTATCAGGCAGCCATCTAACTATGGCTACACCTTC
CDR3aa: CASSIRQPSNYGYTF

d_gene: TRBD2
v_gene: TRBV6-6
abundance: NA
j_gene: TRBJ2-1
CDR3nt: TGTGCCAGCAGCATCGGACTAGCGGGGATACCAAATTACTCCTACAATGAGCAGTTCTTC
CDR3aa: CASSIGLAGIPNYSYNEQFF

d_gene: NA
v_gene: TRBV7-9
abundance: NA
j_gene: TRBJ1-1
CDR3nt: TGTGCCAGCAGCGTTAACACTGAAGCTTTCTTT
CDR3aa: CASSVNTEAFF

d_gene: TRBD2
v_gene: TRBV25-1
abundance: NA
j_gene: TRBJ2-5
CDR3nt: TGTGCCAGCAGTGATGGGGGGGTAGAGACCCAGTACTTC
CDR3aa: CASSDGGVETQYF

d_gene: NA
v_gene: TRBV6-5
abundance: NA
j_gene: TRBJ1-1
CDR3nt: TGTGCCAGCAGTTTTCAGGCTGAAATGAACACTGAAGCTTTCTTT
CDR3aa: CASSFQAEMNTEAFF

d_gene: NA
v_gene: TRBV21-1
abundance: NA
j_gene: TRBJ1-4
CDR3nt: TGTGCCAGCAGCGGACGACAGCAGGGCGAACTGTTTTTT
CDR3aa: CASSGRQQGELFF

d_gene: NA
v_gene: TRBV30
abundance: NA
j_gene: TRBJ2-1
CDR3nt: TGTGCCTGGCGGACTAGGACAGGGCAGTACAATGAGCAGTTCTTC
CDR3aa: CAWRTRTGQYNEQFF

d_gene: NA
v_gene: TRBV23-1
abundance: NA
j_gene: TRBJ2-2
CDR3nt: TGCGCCAGCAGCCCGGGAATCGGGGAGCTGTTTTTT
CDR3aa: CASSPGIGELFF

d_gene: NA
v_gene: TRBV7-8
abundance: NA
j_gene: TRBJ1-5
CDR3nt: TGTGCCAGCAGCTTAGCGCGGCAGGGTCAGCCCCAGCATTTT
CDR3aa: CASSLARQGQPQHF

d_gene: NA
v_gene: TRBV13
abundance: NA
j_gene: TRBJ1-3
CDR3nt: TGTGCCAGCAGCTTACGTGGAAACACCATATATTTT
CDR3aa: CASSLRGNTIYF

d_gene: NA
v_gene: TRBV5-1
abundance: NA
j_gene: TRBJ1-6
CDR3nt: TGCGCCAGCAGGTGGAGCGATAATTCACCCCTCCACTTT
CDR3aa: CASRWSDNSPLHF